This T cell receptor (beta chain) comes out of a study of blood T cell repertoires in COVID-19. Original data processing: It was from reference gene primer amplification that nucleated cell counts were estimated. The table came from immunoSEQ multiplex PCR; TCRdb's copy has only in-frame clones and leaves some out. V and J calls and clone size come straight from that table; D and trimming were deduced from the DNA. The table shows some 300,000 clones, with approximately 91% occurring only once. Cohort allocation depended upon clinical history that participants reported. This TCR derives from a woman between 35 and 50 years old who had recovered from COVID-19. The sample was PBMCs or T cells enriched from blood (not recorded which).

The CDR3 is CASTLDRGRGGYTF. The CDR3 region has the DNA TGTGCCAGTACCTTAGACAGGGGGCGCGGTGGCTACACCTTC. The rearrangement links TRBV19 to TRBJ1-2, with 10 bases identical to TRBD1. The V gene end was trimmed by 7 bases and the J gene end by 7 bases; junction bases not matched to a gene: 9. This CDR3 is 14 amino acids long. CDR1 is LNHDA, CDR2 SQIVND, per germline (reference sequence).